This TCR beta chain stems from a study of Graves' ophthalmopathy and Graves' hyperthyroidism. Study overall: Peripheral blood collection took place at initial diagnosis, before any treatment.

Study-wide findings and caveats: A majority of expanded thyroid clonotypes exceeding 0.001 frequency were likewise present in blood.

There are a few counts of this clonotype. Its antigen is not known. The authors amplified TCR beta CDR3 regions, and they did so from RNA transcripts for repertoire sequencing. Second-round multiplex PCR came after first-round RT-PCR with HTBI primers. TCRdb reanalysed the multiplex PCR reads using MiXCR and keeps one entry per CDR3 protein. The profile covers about 230,000 distinct CDR3 sequences, with 45% appearing a single time and 40% to 55% taken by the ten largest. Per the germline V gene, CDR1 is KGHDR and CDR2 is SFDVKD. Deletions cut 4 bases from V and 7 bases from J, with 13 bases between. The CDR3 consists of 13 residues.

The J gene is TRBJ2-7, the V gene TRBV24-1; D remains ambiguous. What was sequenced was peripheral blood. This clonotype originated in an adult man with Graves' ophthalmopathy. CDR3 loop: CATSEPDTGEQYF. As DNA, the CDR3 is TGTGCCACCAGTGAACCAGATACGGGTGAGCAGTACTTC.